This T cell receptor (beta chain) was observed in a study of T cell repertoires in cytomegalovirus infection. Study-level information: From public TCR beta signatures came an indication of both CMV infection and matching HLA type. Study observations and caveats: In two of eight donors, the top clonotype was HLA-C-restricted CMV-specific. There were carriers of CMV plus the relevant HLA, and cumulative public TCR beta family frequency identified them.

Comments on this clonotype: Its antigen is still unknown. Possible read error: a much larger clone is one base away.

With 6 bases clipped from V and 1 base from J, the junction kept 2 bases outside the gene matches. CDR3 length: 14 amino acids. From germline, CDR1 is SGHVS and CDR2 FNYEAQ. TCRdb re-derived calls from the reads in MiXCR, one entry per CDR3 protein. There are 200,000 to 300,000 distinct CDR3 sequences in the sample; 12% to 15% occur only once, and about 8.7% lies in the top ten. The TCR sequence derives from a human donor in good health (CMV status not recorded). Some clones in this sample may be carry-over from other donors' samples. The chain is built from TRBV7-6 and TRBJ2-2, with TRBD2 matching over 7 bases. The sample was PBMCs. CDR3 loop: CASRASGNTGELFF. The CDR3 DNA reads as TGTGCCAGCAGGGCTAGCGGGAACACCGGGGAGCTGTTTTTT. Full variable domain (rest looked up from reference TRBV7-6 and TRBJ2-2): GAGVSQSPRYKVTKRGQDVALRCDPISGHVSLYWYRQALGQGPEFLTYFNYEAQQDKSGLPNDRFSAERPEGSISTLTIQRTEQRDSAMYRCASRASGNTGELFFGEGSRLTVL.